This T cell receptor beta chain comes out of a study of blood T cell repertoires in COVID-19. Background on the study: Donors in the United States, Italy and Spain gave samples during acute or convalescent COVID-19. T cells, B-cell-depleted T cells, or PBMCs provided the cDNA or gDNA that served as material.

In the original processing: Reference gene primers were amplified, and this amplification served to estimate nucleated cell counts. Only in-frame clones appear in the TCRdb table, and some are missing; sequencing was by immunoSEQ multiplex PCR. That table gives V, J and clone size, and the DNA gave D and trimming. The sample has approximately 77,000 clones, over 85% seen once; the top ten hold approximately 4.3%. The sequenced sample consisted of peripheral blood. The source of this sequence is a man aged 45 to 65 with active COVID-19.

CDR3 sequence (DNA): TGTGCCAGCAGCTTCGAGCCGGGGGGCACTGAAGCTTTCTTT. Its translation: CASSFEPGGTEAFF. This rearrangement joins TRBV7-2 to TRBJ1-1, with D perhaps matching TRBD1 (5 bases). This CDR3 has 14 residues. V was trimmed by 3 bases and J by 4 bases, leaving 12 bases between them. Germline V gene sequence: CDR1 SGHTA, CDR2 FQGNSA.